This note documents a single T cell receptor beta chain sequence. Clones were read by immunoSEQ multiplex PCR, and TCRdb kept only the in-frame ones, dropping some. The sample has around 94,000 clones, 70% to 85% seen once. This sample stems from a study of blood T cell repertoires in COVID-19. At the level of the study: Researchers got acute and convalescent COVID-19 samples from the United States, Italy and Spain. The cDNA or gDNA used as material had been derived from T cells, B-cell-depleted T cells, or PBMCs.

The germline V and J ends were trimmed by 5 bases and 0 bases, with 13 bases remaining between them. This CDR3 comprises 15 residues. Germline assignment: CDR1 KGHSH and CDR2 LQKENI. The rearrangement joins TRBV18 to TRBJ2-5, with a tentative D call TRBD1 (5 bases). This sequence originates from a man aged 55 to 69 with active or convalescent COVID-19. Sequencing input: peripheral blood. This CDR3 is CASSERQLNQETQYF. CDR3 DNA: TGTGCCAGCTCAGAAAGACAGCTCAACCAAGAGACCCAGTACTTC.